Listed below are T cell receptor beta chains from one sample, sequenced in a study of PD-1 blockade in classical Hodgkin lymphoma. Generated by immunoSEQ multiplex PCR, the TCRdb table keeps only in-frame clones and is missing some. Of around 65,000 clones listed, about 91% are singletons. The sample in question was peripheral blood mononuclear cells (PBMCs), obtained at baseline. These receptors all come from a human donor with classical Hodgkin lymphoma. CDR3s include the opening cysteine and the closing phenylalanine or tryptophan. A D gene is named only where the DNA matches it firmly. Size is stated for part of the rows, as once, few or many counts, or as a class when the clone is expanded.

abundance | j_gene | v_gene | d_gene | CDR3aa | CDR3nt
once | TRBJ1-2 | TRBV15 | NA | CATSRETGPLGGYTF | TGTGCCACCAGCAGAGAGACAGGACCCCTAGGGGGCTACACCTTC
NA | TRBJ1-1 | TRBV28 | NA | CASRPGQSWETEAFF | TGTGCCAGCAGGCCAGGACAATCTTGGGAGACTGAAGCTTTCTTT
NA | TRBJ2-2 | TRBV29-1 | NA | CSVEDLWNTGELFF | TGCAGCGTTGAAGATCTATGGAACACCGGGGAGCTGTTTTTT
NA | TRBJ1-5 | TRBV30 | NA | CAWSSGGSGNQPQHF | TGTGCCTGGAGTAGTGGAGGGAGTGGCAATCAGCCCCAGCATTTT
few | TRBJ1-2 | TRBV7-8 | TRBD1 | CASSLKRDRDYGYTF | TGTGCCAGCAGCCTAAAGCGGGACAGGGACTATGGCTACACCTTC
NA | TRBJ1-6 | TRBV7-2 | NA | CASSLSPSPLHF | TGTGCCAGCAGCTTATCCCCCTCACCCCTCCACTTT
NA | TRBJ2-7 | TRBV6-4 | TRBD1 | CASSQEQGGSYEQYF | TGTGCCAGCAGTCAAGAACAGGGGGGCTCCTACGAGCAGTACTTC
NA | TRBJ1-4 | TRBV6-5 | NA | CASSYSITRSNEKLFF | TGTGCCAGCAGTTACTCGATAACCCGTTCTAATGAAAAACTGTTTTTT
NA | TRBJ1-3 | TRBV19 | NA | CASSIQGNGNTIYF | TGTGCCAGTAGTATTCAGGGTAATGGAAACACCATATATTTT
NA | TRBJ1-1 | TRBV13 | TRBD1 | CASSPRQGSVHTEAFF | TGTGCCAGCAGCCCGAGACAGGGGTCGGTTCACACTGAAGCTTTCTTT
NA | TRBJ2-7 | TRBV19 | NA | CASSIGGLHSPYEQYF | TGTGCCAGTAGTATAGGCGGGCTACACAGCCCCTACGAGCAGTACTTC
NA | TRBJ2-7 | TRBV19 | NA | CASSPTGVRYEQYF | TGTGCCAGTAGTCCCACGGGGGTACGGTACGAGCAGTACTTC
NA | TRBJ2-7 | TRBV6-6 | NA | CASSQQGRGIYEQYF | TGTGCCAGCAGTCAACAGGGAAGGGGGATCTACGAGCAGTACTTC
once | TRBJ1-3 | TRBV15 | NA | CATRAADSGNTIYF | TGTGCCACCAGAGCAGCCGACTCTGGAAACACCATATATTTT
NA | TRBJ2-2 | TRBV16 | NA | CASSLPKGSTGELFF | TGTGCCAGCAGCCTCCCGAAGGGTAGCACCGGGGAGCTGTTTTTT
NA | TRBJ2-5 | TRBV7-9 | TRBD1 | CAAGGQETQYF | TGTGCCGCAGGGGGTCAAGAGACCCAGTACTTC
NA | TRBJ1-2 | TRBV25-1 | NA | CASSEGRYGYTF | TGTGCCAGCAGTGAGGGGCGGTATGGCTACACCTTC
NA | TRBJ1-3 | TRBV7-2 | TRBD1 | CASSSRTGRNTIYF | TGTGCCAGCAGCTCGAGGACAGGGAGAAACACCATATATTTT
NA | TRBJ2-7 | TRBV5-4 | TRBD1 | CASSPRDRPYEQYF | TGTGCCAGCAGCCCGAGGGACAGGCCCTACGAGCAGTACTTC
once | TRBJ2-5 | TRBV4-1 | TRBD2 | CASSQDSPGGPLETQYF | TGCGCCAGCAGCCAGGACTCCCCGGGGGGGCCTTTAGAGACCCAGTACTTC
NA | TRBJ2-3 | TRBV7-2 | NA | CASSLGVVVTDTQYF | TGTGCCAGCAGCTTAGGGGTAGTAGTCACAGATACGCAGTATTTT
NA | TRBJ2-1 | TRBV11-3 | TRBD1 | CASSLQDRDYNEQFF | TGTGCCAGCAGCTTACAGGACAGGGACTACAATGAGCAGTTCTTC
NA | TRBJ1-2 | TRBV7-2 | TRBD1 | CASSSTGGYGYTF | TGTGCCAGCAGCTCGACAGGGGGCTATGGCTACACCTTC
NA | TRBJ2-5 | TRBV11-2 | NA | CASSLVGRGQYF | TGTGCCAGCAGCTTAGTAGGGCGAGGCCAGTACTTC
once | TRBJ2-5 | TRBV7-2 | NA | CASSPNGERETQYF | TGTGCCAGCAGCCCGAACGGAGAACGCGAGACCCAGTACTTC
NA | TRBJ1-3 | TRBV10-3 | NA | CAISESLGKARINTIYF | TGTGCCATCAGTGAGTCATTGGGGAAGGCACGGATTAACACCATATATTTT